The 21 T cell receptor beta chains given below trace back to one sample, sequenced in a study of tumor-infiltrating lymphocytes in oesophageal squamous cell carcinoma. TCRdb ran MiXCR on the PCR reads and lists one entry per CDR3 protein. This repertoire shows more than 10,000 distinct CDR3 sequences, approximately 53% found once; its top ten account for approximately 35%. The sample was esophageal tumor tissue. These TCRs come from a male donor with esophageal squamous cell carcinoma.

This sequence joins TRBV7-2 and TRBJ2-1; D call uncertain. This CDR3 is 12 amino acids long. The germline V gene encodes CDR1 SGHTA and CDR2 FQGNSA. With 1 base removed from V and 9 bases from J, the gap between germline ends came to 7 bases. This CDR3 reads CASSLVSLEQFF. For the CDR3, the DNA is TGTGCCAGCAGCTTAGTCTCTCTTGAGCAGTTCTTC.

The sample holds many counts of this clonotype. DNA for the CDR3: TGTGCCAGCGGACAGGGGGGAAACTATGGCTACACCTTC. It specifies CASGQGGNYGYTF. The genes are TRBV7-9 and TRBJ1-2; TRBD1 matches at 10 bases. CDR1 is SEHNR, CDR2 FQNEAQ, per germline (reference sequence). V was pared by 8 bases and J by 2 bases, with 2 bases of the junction left unmatched. The CDR3 has 13 amino acids. Full variable domain (outside the CDR3, taken from reference TRBV7-9 and TRBJ1-2): DTGVSQNPRHKITKRGQNVTFRCDPISEHNRLYWYRQTLGQGPEFLTYFQNEAQLEKSRLLSDRFSAERPKGSFSTLEIQRTEQGDSAMYLCASGQGGNYGYTFGSGTRLTVV.

The chain carries TRBV7-6 and TRBJ2-7, with D possibly being TRBD1 or TRBD2 (6 bases each). The V and J ends lost 5 bases and 7 bases respectively, with 21 bases between them. This CDR3 comprises 15 residues. Germline CDR1 is SGHVS and CDR2 is FNYEAQ. The CDR3 nucleotides are TGTGCCAGCAGCGGACGGCAGGGGAGGTACAATGAGCAGTACTTC. Translating gives CASSGRQGRYNEQYF.

A note on this clonotype: Compared with germline, one end of the junction differs, possibly owing to a read error. J is TRBJ2-1 and V is TRBV6-1; TRBD1 matches at 8 bases. This CDR3 contains 13 residues. Germline assignment: CDR1 MNHNS and CDR2 SASEGT. The DNA for the CDR3 is TGTGCCAGCAGGGACAGGGTTAATTCACCCCTCCACTTC. Its protein is CASRDRVNSPLHF.

This clonotype was seen many times. The conserved phenylalanine or tryptophan normally closing the CDR3 is absent here, so this likely arose from a read error. No DNA is shown, since the ends of the CDR3 on it are uncertain; the CDR3 is the one TCRdb lists. V gene TRBV6-6 combines with J gene TRBJ2-5. The CDR3 contains 17 residues when both ends are counted. Per the germline V gene, CDR1 is MNHNY and CDR2 is SVGAGI (reference sequence). CDR3 sequence: CASSYSRQINYGYTFGS.

The CDR3 DNA follows: TGTGCCAGTAGTTTTAGCGGGGGTACAGATACGCAGTATTTT. Translated, it gives CASSFSGGTDTQYF. The chain recombines TRBV19 with TRBJ2-3; 9 nucleotides match TRBD2. The V and J ends lost 5 bases and 3 bases, in that order; junction bases with no gene match: 3. Germline CDR1 LNHDA, CDR2 SQIVND (reference sequence). The CDR3 is 14 amino acids.

This chain joins TRBV7-7 and TRBJ2-7; maybe TRBD1 (5 bases). This CDR3 region has 13 residues. The ends were cut back, 11 bases at V and 2 bases at J, with 16 bases in the middle. Germline CDR1 is SSHAT and CDR2 is FNYEAQ (reference sequence). The DNA of the CDR3 is TGTGCCCCCCGGGCAAGGGGTACCTACGAGCAGTACTTC. This codes for CAPRARGTYEQYF. The complete variable domain, with remaining parts taken from reference TRBV7-7 and TRBJ2-7, reads GAGVSQSPRYKVTKRGQDVTLRCDPISSHATLYWYQQALGQGPEFLTYFNYEAQPDKSGLPSDRFSAERPEGSISTLTIQRTEQRDSAMYRCAPRARGTYEQYFGPGTRLTVT.

This clonotype occurred once. The V gene is TRBV12-3 or TRBV12-4, the J gene TRBJ2-1, with 8 positions matching TRBD1. TRBJ2-7 matches the DNA end more closely, so the J call is doubtful. The CDR3 has 14 residues. The CDR3 DNA reads as TGTGCCAGCAGTGCACGGGACAGGCCCTACGAGCAGTACTTC. It encodes CASSARDRPYEQYF.

This clonotype was counted many times. This sequence joins TRBV18 and TRBJ2-3; 13 bases map to TRBD2. The CDR3 sequence is 15 residues long. V lost 5 bases and J lost 4; bases outside the gene matches: 3. Per germline, CDR1 KGHSH and CDR2 LQKENI. The CDR3 sequence is CASSGLAGASDTQYF. The CDR3 DNA sequence: TGTGCCAGCTCAGGACTAGCGGGAGCCTCAGATACGCAGTATTTT.

This clonotype was recorded many times. This chain joins TRBV11-2 and TRBJ2-3; D is perhaps TRBD1 (6 bases). The germline V and J ends were trimmed by 5 bases and 4 bases, with 16 bases remaining between them. CDR3 length: 15 amino acids. The germline gives CDR1 SGHAT, CDR2 FQNNGV. CDR3 loop: CASSIQGLGADTQYF. CDR3 DNA sequence: TGTGCCAGCAGCATACAGGGCCTTGGGGCAGATACGCAGTATTTT.

By frequency in the sample, this clonotype is medium-sized. The CDR3 is CASSEQNGLAKNIQYF. DNA of the CDR3: TGTGCCAGCAGTGAACAGAATGGTCTAGCCAAAAACATTCAGTACTTC. The chain recombines TRBV6-1 with TRBJ2-4; D unresolved. The CDR3 contains 16 residues. The V gene lost 2 bases and the J gene lost 0 bases, with 11 bases spanning the gap. The germline V gene encodes CDR1 MNHNS and CDR2 SASEGT.

This chain uses TRBV7-2 with TRBJ2-7; TRBD1 might be the D (5 bases). The J call could be wrong; TRBJ2-1 is a better fit for the DNA end. CDR3 length equals 13 residues. Germline loops: CDR1 SGHTA, CDR2 FQGNSA. CDR3 protein: CASSFAGPNEQFF. DNA for the CDR3: TGTGCCAGCAGCTTCGCAGGGCCCAATGAGCAGTTCTTC.

The table lists this clonotype with many counts. The chain is built from TRBV28 and TRBJ2-6; D remains ambiguous. Per the germline V gene, CDR1 is MDHEN and CDR2 is SYDVKM. V was clipped by 3 bases and J by 0 bases, with 9 bases between them. The CDR3 length is 16 residues. This CDR3 is CASSFRLISGANVLTF. The CDR3, as DNA: TGTGCCAGCAGTTTCAGGCTTATCTCTGGGGCCAACGTCCTGACTTTC.

The rearrangement links TRBV7-6 to TRBJ2-7, with 14 nucleotides matching TRBD2. J lost 4 bases, V lost 4 bases, and 3 bases had no gene match. This CDR3 comprises 15 residues. In germline, CDR1 is SGHVS, CDR2 FNYEAQ. In DNA, the CDR3 is TGTGCCAGCAGCTCCCGGACTAGCGGGAGGTACGAGCAGTACTTC. Its protein product is CASSSRTSGRYEQYF.

This clonotype was recorded only once. The rearrangement uses TRBV7-3 and TRBJ2-1; 7 bases fit TRBD1. CDR1 and CDR2 (germline): SGHTA, FQGTGA. This CDR3 is 15 amino acids long. Germline trimming cut 6 bases from V and 0 bases from J; bases unmatched to any gene: 5. The CDR3 nucleotides are TGTGCCAGCAGTCGGGACAGTAGCTCCTACAATGAGCAGTTCTTC. Residues: CASSRDSSSYNEQFF.

The chain uses TRBV6-2 or TRBV6-3 and TRBJ2-3, with a weak D call TRBD1 (5 bases). Matching the DNA end better, TRBJ2-7 makes the J call doubtful. The CDR3 runs 13 residues. Germline V gene sequence: CDR1 MNHEY, CDR2 SVGEGT. The CDR3 DNA is TGTGCCAGCAGTCGAATGGTAGGGGTCGAGCAGTACTTC. Translation gives CASSRMVGVEQYF.

This clonotype rates as medium-sized (0.01 to 0.1%). The CDR3 DNA reads as TGTGCCACCAGTGACCGGGGCTGGGCAGATACGCAGTATTTT. Its translation: CATSDRGWADTQYF. The chain couples TRBV24-1 to TRBJ2-3, with D perhaps TRBD1 or TRBD2 (5 bases each). Germline V CDR1 and CDR2: KGHDR, SFDVKD. Trimming stripped 4 bases from V and 4 bases from J, with 11 bases between. CDR3 length: 14 amino acids.

This clonotype was counted many times. The chain is built from TRBV28 and TRBJ1-5, with 8 bases that match TRBD1. The germline V gene has CDR1 MDHEN and CDR2 SYDVKM. Trimming at V came to 5 bases and at J to 4 bases, leaving 4 bases not matched to a gene. This CDR3 has 14 amino acids. CDR3 DNA: TGTGCCAGCAGTGGGCGACAGGGGAATCAGCCCCAGCATTTT. Protein product: CASSGRQGNQPQHF.

This chain uses TRBV7-2 with TRBJ2-3; D call uncertain. The DNA matches TRBJ2-7 better at its end, which makes the J call doubtful. Germline V gene sequence: CDR1 SGHTA, CDR2 FQGNSA. This CDR3 has 14 amino acids. The CDR3: CASSPYTQTYEQYF. CDR3 DNA: TGTGCCAGCAGCCCCTACACGCAAACCTACGAGCAGTACTTC.

This clonotype was seen many times. The chain combines TRBV2 with TRBJ2-3, with TRBD2 identical over 9 bases. Germline loops: CDR1 SNHLY, CDR2 FYNNEI. This CDR3 comprises 16 residues. V shed 2 bases and J 3 bases; nucleotides not matched to a gene: 6. Here the CDR3 DNA reads TGTGCCAGCAGTGAACTAGCGGGAACTGGTACAGATACGCAGTATTTT. This sequence encodes CASSELAGTGTDTQYF.

The CDR3 bases are TGTGCCAGCCGTGTGCGGGAGAGGGGGGAGCAGTACTTC. This sequence encodes CASRVRERGEQYF. The chain employs TRBV7-2 and TRBJ2-7; D may be TRBD2 (7 bases). The length of the CDR3 is 13 residues. Trimming shortened V by 8 bases and J by 7 bases, and 18 bases separated the two germline ends. CDR1 is SGHTA, CDR2 FQGNSA, per germline. The complete variable domain, with remaining parts taken from reference TRBV7-2 and TRBJ2-7, reads GAGVSQSPSNKVTEKGKDVELRCDPISGHTALYWYRQSLGQGLEFLIYFQGNSAPDKSGLPSDRFSAERTGGSVSTLTIQRTQQEDSAVYLCASRVRERGEQYFGPGTRLTVT.